This T cell receptor (beta chain) was found in a study of shared clonotypes between healthy human individuals. Data came from immunoSEQ multiplex PCR; TCRdb stores just in-frame clones and leaves some out. The table records some 1,600,000 clones, 95% to 99% of them present only once. V shed 2 bases and J shed 7 bases, with 12 bases lying between them. The germline gives CDR1 MNHNS, CDR2 SASEGT. This CDR3 has 14 residues. Input material: naive CD4+ T cells sorted from blood. Documented subset: CD45RA+ positively selected. This clonotype was sampled from a man aged 25 to 40 in good health. This chain uses TRBV6-1 with TRBJ2-1; no definite D call. This CDR3 is CASSETILGNEQFF. In DNA form, the CDR3 reads TGTGCCAGCAGTGAAACAATCCTCGGGAATGAGCAGTTCTTC.